This T cell receptor (beta chain) was identified during a study of T cells in Graves' hyperthyroidism and ophthalmopathy. Study results and caveats: Model output signaled ophthalmopathy a median around 5.9 months ahead of onset.

In germline, CDR1 is DFQATT, CDR2 SNEGSKA (reference sequence). This CDR3 region has 16 residues. With V trimmed by 1 base and J by 4 bases, 11 bases remained unmatched. This clonotype was detected ten times or more. The antigen remains undetermined. Using RNA transcripts as the source, TCR beta CDR3 regions were amplified. Primed by the HTBI set, a first-round RT-PCR was run on the TCR CDR3. TCRdb re-derived calls from the multiplex PCR reads in MiXCR, one entry per CDR3 protein. The sample shows about 400,000 distinct CDR3 sequences, more than 12% of them seen only once. The clonotype comes from a woman in her thirties with Graves' hyperthyroidism. The specimen sequenced was blood. V gene TRBV20-1 combines with J gene TRBJ2-5; TRBD2 matches at 8 bases. CDR3 bases: TGCAGTGCTAGAGCTGTCGGCAGCGGGAGAGGAGAGACCCAGTACTTC. Translated, it gives CSARAVGSGRGETQYF.